The next 32 T cell receptor beta chains were all read from a single sample in a study of T cells in Graves' hyperthyroidism and ophthalmopathy. Amplified regions were TCR beta CDR3 sequences from RNA transcripts. RT-PCR in the first round (using the HTBI primer set) targeted the TCR CDR3. TCRdb used MiXCR to reprocess the multiplex PCR reads, holding one entry per CDR3 protein. The sample consists of roughly 500,000 distinct CDR3 sequences, 40% to 50% of them appearing once. The sequencing input was peripheral blood or thyroid tissue (not recorded which). These receptors were obtained from an adult woman with Graves' disease, either hyperthyroidism or ophthalmopathy (not recorded which).

This clonotype showed up many times. The chain is built from TRBV2 and TRBJ2-5, with TRBD1 identical over 7 bases. The V gene end was trimmed by 4 bases and the J gene end by 4 bases; junction bases not matched to a gene: 3. Germline lookup yields CDR1 SNHLY and CDR2 FYNNEI. This CDR3 comprises 13 residues. CDR3 region: CASSGTGGETQYF. Written as DNA, the CDR3 is TGTGCCAGCAGTGGGACAGGTGGAGAGACCCAGTACTTC. The full variable domain, its missing parts supplied by reference TRBV2 and TRBJ2-5, is EPEVTQTPSHQVTQMGQEVILRCVPISNHLYFYWYRQILGQKVEFLVSFYNNEISEKSEIFDDQFSVERPDGSNFTLKIRSTKLEDSAMYFCASSGTGGETQYFGPGTRLLVL.

The V gene is TRBV11-2, the J gene TRBJ1-1; D not certain. Trimming took 2 bases from V and 1 from J, leaving 8 bases between them. CDR3 length equals 14 residues. Per the germline V gene, CDR1 is SGHAT and CDR2 is FQNNGV. The chain's CDR3 is CASSLTSANTEAFF. The DNA for the CDR3 is TGTGCCAGCAGCTTAACTAGCGCGAACACTGAAGCTTTCTTT.

V usage is TRBV7-9 and J usage is TRBJ1-5; D uncertain. The V gene lost 10 bases and the J gene lost 11 bases, with 15 bases spanning the gap. Germline lookup yields CDR1 SEHNR and CDR2 FQNEAQ (reference sequence). The CDR3 has 11 amino acids. The CDR3 coding sequence is TGTGCCACCTCTCCGATGGTGGCCCAGCATTTT. Translation gives CATSPMVAQHF.

This clonotype was detected a few times. A much bigger clone sits one base away, suggesting this may be a read error. This chain uses TRBV7-2 with TRBJ2-7; TRBD2 aligns across 11 bases. The CDR3 extends over 15 amino acids. Germline assignment: CDR1 SGHTA and CDR2 FQGNSA. The ends lost 5 bases at V and 1 base at J; junction bases unmatched: 4. The CDR3 DNA reads TGTGCCAGCAGCAAGGGACTAGCGGTTTCCTACGAGCAGTACTTC. It yields the protein CASSKGLAVSYEQYF.

V gene TRBV29-1 combines with J gene TRBJ2-2; D remains ambiguous. CDR3 length: 13 amino acids. Trimming stripped 1 base from V and 3 bases from J, with 6 bases between. Germline V gene sequence: CDR1 SQVTM, CDR2 ANQGSEA. CDR3 protein: CSVEARHTGELFF. The CDR3 DNA reads as TGCAGCGTTGAAGCGCGGCACACCGGGGAGCTGTTTTTT.

Only a few counts were recorded for this clonotype. This rearrangement joins TRBV29-1 to TRBJ1-1; D is undetermined. The CDR3 runs to 13 residues. Germline CDR1 SQVTM, CDR2 ANQGSEA. V lost 4 bases to trimming and J lost 4 bases, with 13 bases between them. CDR3 loop: CSVGGPPGTEAFF. For the CDR3, the DNA is TGCAGCGTTGGAGGACCACCGGGCACTGAAGCTTTCTTT.

This clonotype was picked up one time. V and J are TRBV5-1 and TRBJ2-5; D call uncertain. CDR3 length: 13 residues. Germline V gene sequence: CDR1 SGHRS, CDR2 YFSETQ. V dropped 0 bases and J dropped 7 bases, with 10 bases sitting between them. CDR3 bases: TGCGCCAGCAGCTTGGACACCTCAGGGACCCAGTACTTC. This encodes CASSLDTSGTQYF.

This clonotype was recorded many times. The rearrangement joins TRBV10-3 to TRBJ1-1; D gene ambiguous. Trimming left V 0 bases short and J 1 base short, with 9 bases between. Germline CDR1 reads ENHRY; CDR2 reads SYGVKD. The CDR3 length is 15 residues. CDR3 sequence (DNA): TGTGCCATCAGTGAGTCAAGGCACTCGAACACTGAAGCTTTCTTT. Translating it yields CAISESRHSNTEAFF.

CDR3 nucleotide sequence: TGTGCCAGCAGCCTGGGGGAGGTTCAGCCCCAGCATTTT. This gives the protein CASSLGEVQPQHF. V gene TRBV7-9 combines with J gene TRBJ1-5; TRBD1 is a possible D gene (5 bases). CDR1 and CDR2 (germline): SEHNR, FQNEAQ (reference sequence). The V end was cut by 5 bases, the J end by 6 bases, with 11 bases between. The CDR3 is 13 amino acids. Filled out from reference TRBV7-9 and TRBJ1-5, the complete variable domain reads DTGVSQNPRHKITKRGQNVTFRCDPISEHNRLYWYRQTLGQGPEFLTYFQNEAQLEKSRLLSDRFSAERPKGSFSTLEIQRTEQGDSAMYLCASSLGEVQPQHFGDGTRLSIL.

This clonotype was detected a few times. The rearrangement links TRBV15 to TRBJ1-2; possibly TRBD1 for D (5 bases). The CDR3 length is 13 residues. CDR1 and CDR2 (germline): LNHNV, YYDKDF (reference sequence). Trimming took 3 bases from V and 6 from J, leaving 11 bases between them. CDR3 sequence reads: CATSRNRRNGYTF. CDR3 sequence (DNA): TGTGCCACCAGCAGGAACAGGAGGAATGGCTACACCTTC.

This clonotype showed up many times. This rearrangement joins TRBV5-4 to TRBJ1-4; D not certain. There are 14 residues in the CDR3. The V end was cut by 5 bases, the J end by 8 bases, with 16 bases between. CDR1 SGHNT and CDR2 YYREEE come from the germline V gene (reference sequence). CDR3 DNA sequence: TGTGCCAGCAGTAAAGAAGCGGGTCGAGAAAAACTGTTTTTT. Protein sequence: CASSKEAGREKLFF.

This clonotype came up a few times. The V call is TRBV9, the J call TRBJ1-1; 10 nucleotides match TRBD1. Germline lookup yields CDR1 SGDLS and CDR2 YYNGEE. The junction had 12 bases not matched to a gene; V was cut back by 4 bases and J by 3 bases. There are 17 residues in the CDR3. The DNA of the CDR3 is TGTGCCAGCAGCTCTCGAAGGGACAGGGGTAGGGACACTGAAGCTTTCTTT. This translates into CASSSRRDRGRDTEAFF.

This clonotype came up many times. For the CDR3, the DNA is TGCAGCGTAAGACAGAGAAACACCGGGGAGCTGTTTTTT. This encodes CSVRQRNTGELFF. The V and J genes are TRBV29-1 and TRBJ2-2; weak D call: TRBD1 (5 bases). The V and J ends lost 6 bases and 2 bases respectively, with 10 bases between them. Germline CDR1 is SQVTM and CDR2 is ANQGSEA. The CDR3 is 13 residues long.

Note on this clonotype: It may be a read error: a sequence one base away is much more abundant. The chain couples TRBV20-1 to TRBJ1-2, with TRBD1 matching over 8 bases. The CDR3 covers 13 residues. The germline gives CDR1 DFQATT, CDR2 SNEGSKA (reference sequence). In DNA, the CDR3 is TGCAGTGCTAGAGCTAGGGACAGGCGCGGCTACGCCTTC. Translation gives CSARARDRRGYAF.

This clonotype occurred a few times. The chain employs TRBV6-5 and TRBJ1-1; 7 positions match TRBD1. Trimming took 5 bases from V and 4 from J; bases not matched to a gene: 10. This CDR3 has 15 amino acids. Germline V gene sequence: CDR1 MNHEY, CDR2 SVGAGI. The chain's CDR3 is CASSTPAGGVTEAFF. For the CDR3, the DNA is TGTGCCAGCAGTACCCCGGCAGGGGGGGTCACTGAAGCTTTCTTT.

The rearrangement uses TRBV20-1 and TRBJ1-5, with a possible D match to TRBD1 (5 bases). Germline CDR1 DFQATT, CDR2 SNEGSKA (reference sequence). V lost 3 bases and J 3 bases, leaving 15 bases between the germline ends. The CDR3 length is 15 residues. Here the CDR3 reads CSASRAATDNQPQHF. The DNA for the CDR3 is TGCAGTGCTAGCCGGGCCGCGACAGACAATCAGCCCCAGCATTTT.

V gene TRBV11-2 combines with J gene TRBJ2-2; a possible D gene is TRBD1 (6 bases). Germline-derived CDR1 and CDR2 are SGHAT and FQNNGV. CDR3 size: 15 residues. The V end was cut by 5 bases, the J end by 4 bases, with 14 bases between. CDR3 DNA sequence: TGTGCCAGCAGCCTCCGGAGAGGGGGCACCGGGGAGCTGTTTTTT. Its protein is CASSLRRGGTGELFF.

The J gene is TRBJ2-5, the V gene TRBV7-8, with TRBD2 identical over 7 bases. CDR1 SGHVS and CDR2 FQNEAQ come from the germline V gene. The CDR3 is made up of 16 amino acids. Trimming took 2 bases from V and 9 from J; bases not matched to a gene: 15. The CDR3 region is CASSLWAGDVNQPQYF. The CDR3 DNA is TGTGCCAGCAGCTTATGGGCGGGGGACGTCAATCAGCCCCAGTACTTC.

This clonotype has only a few counts. The chain combines TRBV28 with TRBJ2-7; 9 bases match TRBD2. The germline CDR1 and CDR2 sequences are MDHEN and SYDVKM. The trim removed 8 bases at V and 5 bases at J, leaving 16 bases unmatched. The CDR3 has 16 residues. CDR3 in DNA: TGTGCCAGCGTCTCTCGGGGTAGCGGGAGTGTCGACGAGCAGTACTTC. As protein: CASVSRGSGSVDEQYF.

Many counts were recorded for this clonotype. V usage is TRBV4-1 and J usage is TRBJ2-7; TRBD2 is a possible D gene (6 bases). V was cut by 7 bases and J by 3 bases, with 19 bases left in between. The germline V gene encodes CDR1 MGHRA and CDR2 YSYEKL. The CDR3 spans 15 residues. DNA for the CDR3: TGCGCCAGCACTCGACTGGGGGGAGTTGGCTACGAGCAGTACTTC. Its protein is CASTRLGGVGYEQYF.

This chain joins TRBV15 and TRBJ2-5; possible D gene TRBD2, 6 bases. The germline V gene encodes CDR1 LNHNV and CDR2 YYDKDF (reference sequence). The length of the CDR3 is 12 residues. Trimming left V 0 bases short and J 7 bases short, with 6 bases between. CDR3 residues: CATSREGGTQYF. In DNA form, the CDR3 reads TGTGCCACCAGCAGAGAGGGAGGGACCCAGTACTTC.

This clonotype came up many times. The chain recombines TRBV20-1 with TRBJ1-2, with 10 bases fitting TRBD1. Trimming cost V 5 bases and J 6 bases; bases outside gene matches: 6. The CDR3 runs 13 residues. Germline V gene data show CDR1 as DFQATT and CDR2 as SNEGSKA (reference sequence). As DNA, the CDR3 is TGCAGTGCTGACAGGGGGCGCGTTGATGGCTACACCTTC. Protein product: CSADRGRVDGYTF.

This rearrangement joins TRBV4-2 to TRBJ2-5; 9 bases match TRBD1. CDR3 length equals 17 residues. Germline V CDR1 and CDR2: LGHNA, YNFKEQ. The ends lost 0 bases at V and 3 bases at J; junction bases unmatched: 8. The CDR3 loop is CASSQDRGQGGEETQYF. In nucleotides, the CDR3 is TGTGCCAGCAGCCAAGATAGGGGACAGGGAGGGGAAGAGACCCAGTACTTC.

At least ten counts were recorded for this clonotype. The chain is built from TRBV7-2 and TRBJ2-5, with D unresolved. This CDR3 is 14 amino acids long. The V end lost 5 bases, the J end lost 5 bases, and 15 bases lay between the germline ends. The germline gives CDR1 SGHTA, CDR2 FQGNSA. CDR3: CASSKGSQVETQYF. CDR3 sequence (DNA): TGTGCCAGCAGCAAGGGCAGTCAGGTGGAGACCCAGTACTTC. Looking up the rest from reference TRBV7-2 and TRBJ2-5 gives the full variable domain: GAGVSQSPSNKVTEKGKDVELRCDPISGHTALYWYRQSLGQGLEFLIYFQGNSAPDKSGLPSDRFSAERTGGSVSTLTIQRTQQEDSAVYLCASSKGSQVETQYFGPGTRLLVL.

This rearrangement joins TRBV6-5 to TRBJ1-2, with D perhaps TRBD1 (5 bases). The CDR3 runs 15 residues. V lost 5 bases and J 1 base, leaving 14 bases between the germline ends. Germline assignment: CDR1 MNHEY and CDR2 SVGAGI. CDR3 sequence: CASSLPVGHNYGYTF. CDR3 coding DNA: TGTGCCAGCAGTCTCCCGGTGGGGCATAACTATGGCTACACCTTC.

This chain uses TRBV7-6 with TRBJ2-7; tentatively, D is TRBD2 (6 bases). V was trimmed by 5 bases and J by 3 bases, leaving 20 bases between them. The CDR3 covers 16 residues. Germline V gene sequence: CDR1 SGHVS, CDR2 FNYEAQ. The CDR3 region has the DNA TGTGCCAGCAGCCCAGGACTATTAGCGGAATTCTACGAGCAGTACTTC. This codes for CASSPGLLAEFYEQYF.

The V and J genes are TRBV7-9 and TRBJ2-5; 14 positions agree with TRBD2. The V and J ends lost 5 bases and 2 bases, in that order; junction bases with no gene match: 10. Germline CDR1 reads SEHNR; CDR2 reads FQNEAQ (reference sequence). The CDR3 length is 18 residues. DNA for the CDR3: TGTGCCAGCAGCAGACTAGCGGGAGGGGGACACCAACAAGAGACCCAGTACTTC. This encodes CASSRLAGGGHQQETQYF.

The V and J genes are TRBV7-3 and TRBJ2-2; 10 nucleotides match TRBD1. The V gene's germline CDR1 is SGHTA and CDR2 FQGTGA. CDR3 length equals 18 residues. Losses at the gene ends were 4 bases for V and 5 bases for J; bases not matched to a gene: 13. CDR3 in amino acids: CASSSGTGASPGTGELFF. CDR3 DNA sequence: TGTGCCAGCAGCTCCGGGACAGGGGCGTCCCCTGGGACCGGGGAGCTGTTTTTT.

The chain employs TRBV7-8 and TRBJ1-1, with D tentatively TRBD1 (5 bases). This CDR3 is 13 amino acids long. Trimming took off 3 bases at V and 4 bases at J, with 9 bases between the two ends. The germline V gene has CDR1 SGHVS and CDR2 FQNEAQ. This CDR3 is CASSFGTSTEAFF. The CDR3 region has the DNA TGTGCCAGCAGCTTCGGGACGTCCACTGAAGCTTTCTTT.

This rearrangement joins TRBV7-8 to TRBJ1-6; D ambiguous. The V and J ends lost 3 bases and 10 bases respectively, with 7 bases between them. The CDR3 loop spans 12 amino acids. The germline CDR1 and CDR2 sequences are SGHVS and FQNEAQ. CDR3 region: CASSFRGSPLHF. CDR3 DNA sequence: TGTGCCAGCAGCTTTCGGGGATCACCCCTCCACTTT. Drawing the rest from reference TRBV7-8 and TRBJ1-6, the complete variable domain is GAGVSQSPRYKVAKRGQDVALRCDPISGHVSLFWYQQALGQGPEFLTYFQNEAQLDKSGLPSDRFFAERPEGSVSTLKIQRTQQEDSAVYLCASSFRGSPLHFGNGTRLTVT.

This clonotype appeared once. CDR3 region: CASSLSAGNSPLHF. The CDR3 nucleotides read TGCGCCAGCAGCTTGTCGGCGGGTAATTCACCCCTCCACTTT. The gene calls are TRBV5-1 and TRBJ1-6; no clear D. The CDR3 extends over 14 amino acids. Per the germline V gene, CDR1 is SGHRS and CDR2 is YFSETQ. V lost 1 base to trimming and J lost 6 bases, with 8 bases between them.

In the case of this clonotype: As the CDR3 is not closed by the conserved phenylalanine or tryptophan, this likely results from a read error. It is unclear where the CDR3 begins or ends on the DNA, so no DNA is shown, and the CDR3 is as TCRdb lists it. The chain has TRBV5-1 and TRBJ1-1. The CDR3 length equals 8 residues, ends included. In germline, CDR1 is SGHRS, CDR2 YFSETQ. This CDR3 reads CASSLGAS.